This TCR beta chain appears in the sequencing data of a study of T cell repertoires in cytomegalovirus infection (dated by TCRdb to the late 2010s). A note on the overall study: Donor HLA type was relevant to the analysis, as public TCR beta signatures indicated carriage of CMV infection together with the matching HLA type. Results the study describes overall, beyond this receptor: Carriers of CMV infection plus the relevant HLA type were discriminated by the cumulative frequency of public TCR beta family members in the study cohort and in an independent roughly 350-donor cohort. The ex vivo response was dominated by HLA-C-restricted CMV-specific TCR beta clonotypes, which also provided the single most frequent clonotype in two of eight donors.

This clonotype was found a few times. Its antigen remains undetermined. There are no base qualities to consult, and no much larger clone falls within one base. This sample was sequenced with an Illumina HiSeq 1500. TCRdb passed the public sequencing reads through fastp at Q25 and MiXCR, retaining productive beta sequences. A single entry per CDR3 protein holds the most common genes and DNA from its merged rows. The sample includes about 740,000 distinct CDR3 sequences, with 35% to 45% observed a single time. Clones ranked in the top ten supply more than 2.5% of the sample. The origin of this receptor is a human donor in good health (CMV status not recorded). Some clones in this sample may be carry-over from other donors' samples. Material: PBMCs.

Read as DNA, the sequence is TGTGCCAGCGGTCCCACAGGGGGCGCAACTAATGAAAAACTGTTTTTT. It translates as CASGPTGGATNEKLFF. The chain is encoded by TRBV6-1 joined to TRBJ1-4; 9 of the junction bases match TRBD1. For this chain, trimming is 8 bases at the V end and 0 bases at the J end, and the number of junction bases without a gene match is 7. For CDR1 and CDR2, the germline V gene lists MNHNS and SASEGT. The CDR3 goes from the cysteine to the phenylalanine over 16 residues. Kept here is only the CDR3 DNA, which spans 48 bases and is read in frame from base 1.